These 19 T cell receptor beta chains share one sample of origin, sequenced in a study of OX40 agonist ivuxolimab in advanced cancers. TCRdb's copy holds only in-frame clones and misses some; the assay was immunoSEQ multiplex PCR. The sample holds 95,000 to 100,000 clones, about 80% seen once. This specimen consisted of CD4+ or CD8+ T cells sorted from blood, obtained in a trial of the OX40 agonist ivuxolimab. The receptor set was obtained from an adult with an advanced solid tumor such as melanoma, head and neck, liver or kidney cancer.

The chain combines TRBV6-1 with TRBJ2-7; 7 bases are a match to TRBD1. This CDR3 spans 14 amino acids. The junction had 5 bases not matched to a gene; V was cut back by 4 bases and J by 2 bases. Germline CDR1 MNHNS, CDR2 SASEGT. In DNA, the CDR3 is TGTGCCAGCAGTGGGACAGGCAGCGCCTACGAGCAGTACTTC. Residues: CASSGTGSAYEQYF.

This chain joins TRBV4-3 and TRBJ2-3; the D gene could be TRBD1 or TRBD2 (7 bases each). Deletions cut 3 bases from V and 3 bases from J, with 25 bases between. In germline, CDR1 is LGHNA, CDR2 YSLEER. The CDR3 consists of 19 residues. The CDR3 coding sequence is TGCGCCAGCAGCCAGGGCCCCCGGGGAGGGGGCGCTGGGACAGATACGCAGTATTTT. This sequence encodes CASSQGPRGGGAGTDTQYF.

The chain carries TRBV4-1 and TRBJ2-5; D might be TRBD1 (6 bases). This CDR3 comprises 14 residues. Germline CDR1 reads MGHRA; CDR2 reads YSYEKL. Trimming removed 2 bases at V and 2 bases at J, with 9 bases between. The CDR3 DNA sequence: TGCGCCAGCAGCCAAACTGGACAGCAAGAGACCCAGTACTTC. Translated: CASSQTGQQETQYF.

This CDR3 is CASIPQGVGTEAFF. The DNA for the CDR3 is TGTGCCAGCATCCCCCAGGGGGTTGGCACTGAAGCTTTCTTT. The V and J genes are TRBV28 and TRBJ1-1; 7 nucleotides agree with TRBD1. V was pared by 7 bases and J by 4 bases, with 9 bases of the junction left unmatched. The CDR3 totals 14 residues. CDR1 and CDR2 (germline): MDHEN, SYDVKM.

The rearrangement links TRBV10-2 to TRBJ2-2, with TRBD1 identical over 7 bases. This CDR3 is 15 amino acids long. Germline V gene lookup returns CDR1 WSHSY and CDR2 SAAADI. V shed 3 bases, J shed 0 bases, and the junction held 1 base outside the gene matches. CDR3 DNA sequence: TGCGCCAGCAGTGATGACAGGGCGAACACCGGGGAGCTGTTTTTT. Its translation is CASSDDRANTGELFF.

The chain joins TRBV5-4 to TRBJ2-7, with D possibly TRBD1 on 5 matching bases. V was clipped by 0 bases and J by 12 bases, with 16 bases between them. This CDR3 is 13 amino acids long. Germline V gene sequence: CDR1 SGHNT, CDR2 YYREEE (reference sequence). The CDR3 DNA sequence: TGTGCCAGCAGCTTGGCGGCAGGACATAGAGCGTACTTC. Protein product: CASSLAAGHRAYF. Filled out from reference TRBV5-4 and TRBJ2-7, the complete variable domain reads ETGVTQSPTHLIKTRGQQVTLRCSSQSGHNTVSWYQQALGQGPQFIFQYYREEENGRGNFPPRFSGLQFPNYSSELNVNALELDDSALYLCASSLAAGHRAYFGPGTRLTVT.

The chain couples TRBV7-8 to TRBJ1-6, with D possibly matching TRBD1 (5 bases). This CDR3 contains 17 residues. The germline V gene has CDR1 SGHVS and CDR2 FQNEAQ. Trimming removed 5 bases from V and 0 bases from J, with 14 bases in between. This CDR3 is CASSRFGGSSYNSPLHF. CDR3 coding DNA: TGTGCCAGCAGCCGGTTTGGGGGGAGCTCCTATAATTCACCCCTCCACTTT.

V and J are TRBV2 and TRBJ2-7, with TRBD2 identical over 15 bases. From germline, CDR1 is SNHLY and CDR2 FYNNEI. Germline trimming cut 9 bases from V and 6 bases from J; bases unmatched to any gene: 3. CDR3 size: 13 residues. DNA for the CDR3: TGTGCCAGGGGACTAGCGGGAGGCAGCGAGCAGTACTTC. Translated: CARGLAGGSEQYF.

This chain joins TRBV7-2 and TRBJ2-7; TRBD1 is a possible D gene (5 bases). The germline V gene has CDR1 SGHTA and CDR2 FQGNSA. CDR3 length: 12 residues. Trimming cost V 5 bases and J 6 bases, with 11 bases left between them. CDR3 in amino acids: CASSNQGGEQYF. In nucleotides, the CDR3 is TGTGCCAGCAGCAATCAGGGTGGCGAGCAGTACTTC. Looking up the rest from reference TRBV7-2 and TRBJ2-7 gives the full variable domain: GAGVSQSPSNKVTEKGKDVELRCDPISGHTALYWYRQSLGQGLEFLIYFQGNSAPDKSGLPSDRFSAERTGGSVSTLTIQRTQQEDSAVYLCASSNQGGEQYFGPGTRLTVT.

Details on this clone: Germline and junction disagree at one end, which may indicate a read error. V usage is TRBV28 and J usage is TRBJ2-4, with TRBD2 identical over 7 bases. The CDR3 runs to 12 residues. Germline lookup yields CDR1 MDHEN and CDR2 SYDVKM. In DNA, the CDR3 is TGTGCCAGCAGTCACCACCCCCTGGCGGGAGAGTTC. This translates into CASSHHPLAGEF.

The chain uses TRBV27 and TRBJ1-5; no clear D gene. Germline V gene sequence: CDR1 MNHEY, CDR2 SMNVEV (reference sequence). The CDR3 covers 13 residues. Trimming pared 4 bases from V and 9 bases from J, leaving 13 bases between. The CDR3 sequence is CASSYYARGPQHF. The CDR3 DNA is TGTGCCAGCAGTTATTACGCCCGTGGGCCCCAGCATTTT.

The CDR3 DNA reads as TGTGCCAGCAGCTTAGAGGGGGCCAACGTCCTGACTTTC. Translation: CASSLEGANVLTF. J is TRBJ2-6 and V is TRBV11-2; no clear D. Germline assignment: CDR1 SGHAT and CDR2 FQNNGV. Trimming removed 0 bases at V and 4 bases at J, with 1 base between. CDR3 length equals 13 residues.

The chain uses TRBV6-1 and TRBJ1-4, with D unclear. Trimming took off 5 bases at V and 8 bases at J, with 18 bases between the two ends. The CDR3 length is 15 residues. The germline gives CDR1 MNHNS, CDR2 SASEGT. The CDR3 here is CASSRSRAESEKLFF. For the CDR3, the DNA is TGTGCCAGCAGTAGATCTAGAGCCGAAAGCGAAAAACTGTTTTTT.

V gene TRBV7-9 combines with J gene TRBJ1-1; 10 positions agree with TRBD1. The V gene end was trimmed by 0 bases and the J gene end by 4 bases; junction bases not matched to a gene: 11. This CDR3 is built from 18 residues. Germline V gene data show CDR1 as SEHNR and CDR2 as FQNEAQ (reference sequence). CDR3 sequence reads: CASSLASGQGGRRTEAFF. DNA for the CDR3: TGTGCCAGCAGCTTAGCGTCCGGACAGGGGGGAAGACGCACTGAAGCTTTCTTT. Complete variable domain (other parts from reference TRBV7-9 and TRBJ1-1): DTGVSQNPRHKITKRGQNVTFRCDPISEHNRLYWYRQTLGQGPEFLTYFQNEAQLEKSRLLSDRFSAERPKGSFSTLEIQRTEQGDSAMYLCASSLASGQGGRRTEAFFGQGTRLTVV.

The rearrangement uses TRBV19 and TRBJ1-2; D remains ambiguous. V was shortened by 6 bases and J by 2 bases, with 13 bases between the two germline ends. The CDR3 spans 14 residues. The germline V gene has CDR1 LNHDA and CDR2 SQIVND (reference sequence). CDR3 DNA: TGTGCCAGTAGCCGCGACGATAGGAACTATGGCTACACCTTC. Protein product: CASSRDDRNYGYTF.

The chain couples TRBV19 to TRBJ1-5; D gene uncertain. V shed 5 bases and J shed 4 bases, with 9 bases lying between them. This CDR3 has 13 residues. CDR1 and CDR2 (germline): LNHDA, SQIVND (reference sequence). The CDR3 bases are TGTGCCAGTAGTGGGCAGACTAATCAGCCCCAGCATTTT. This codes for CASSGQTNQPQHF.

The CDR3 sequence: CASTPGGRAYEQYF. The DNA for the CDR3 is TGTGCCAGCACCCCGGGCGGGAGAGCCTACGAGCAGTACTTC. The gene calls are TRBV28 and TRBJ2-5; 7 bases agree with TRBD2. The better agreement between TRBJ2-7 and the DNA end casts doubt on the J call. The CDR3 spans 14 residues. In germline, CDR1 is MDHEN, CDR2 SYDVKM.

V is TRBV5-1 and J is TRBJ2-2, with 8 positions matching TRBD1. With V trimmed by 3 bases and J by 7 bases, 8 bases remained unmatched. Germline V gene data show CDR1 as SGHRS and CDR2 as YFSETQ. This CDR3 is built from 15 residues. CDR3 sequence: CASSSDRGLGGELFF. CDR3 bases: TGCGCCAGCAGCTCCGACAGGGGCTTGGGCGGGGAGCTGTTTTTT.

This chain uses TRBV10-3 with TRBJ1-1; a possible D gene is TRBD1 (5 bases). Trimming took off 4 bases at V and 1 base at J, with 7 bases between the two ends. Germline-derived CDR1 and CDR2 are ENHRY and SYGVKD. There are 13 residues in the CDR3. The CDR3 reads CAISATGNTEAFF. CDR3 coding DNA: TGTGCCATCAGTGCCACAGGGAACACTGAAGCTTTCTTT.